The source of this TCR beta chain is a study of Ad26.COV2.S vaccination and SARS-CoV-2 variants. Study results and limitations: Assessments of TCR breadth and depth may have underestimated the total T cell responses.

Profiling relied on immunoSEQ multiplex PCR, and the TCRdb table lists in-frame clones only, not all of them. The sample holds hundreds of thousands of clones, about 93% seen once. As concerns this clone: Its antigen is currently unknown.

CDR3 size: 15 residues. V shed 5 bases and J shed 0 bases, with 12 bases lying between them. CDR1 is SGHRS and CDR2 is YFSETQ in the germline V gene. The sample's treatment: some 20 received Ad26.COV2.S at low or high dose, single or two shots; several received placebo; per-sample allocation not given. It was on day 63 after the first vaccine or placebo injection that samples were taken. This receptor was obtained from a person between 18 and 60 years old who received the Ad26.COV2.S COVID-19 vaccine or a placebo. This sample comprised peripheral blood, obtained in a trial of Ad26.COV2.S vaccine versus placebo. The chain combines TRBV5-1 with TRBJ2-1; tentative D call: TRBD2 (6 bases). The CDR3 region is CASREGLLSYNEQFF. The CDR3 region has the DNA TGCGCCAGCAGAGAAGGACTACTCTCCTACAATGAGCAGTTCTTC. Together with reference TRBV5-1 and TRBJ2-1, the CDR3 gives the full variable domain: KAGVTQTPRYLIKTRGQQVTLSCSPISGHRSVSWYQQTPGQGLQFLFEYFSETQRNKGNFPGRFSGRQFSNSRSEMNVSTLELGDSALYLCASREGLLSYNEQFFGPGTRLTVL.